One sample yielded the 8 T cell receptor beta chains listed below, sequenced in a study of cytomegalovirus exposure and HLA in healthy donors. The PCR made use of 60 Vbeta and 13 Jbeta primers. Libraries were prepared by immunoSEQ multiplex PCR; TCRdb keeps only in-frame clonotypes and omits some of them. The sample has tens of thousands of clones, around 79% seen once; the top ten hold 1.6%. Sample: PBMCs. These receptors were obtained from a man in his forties in good health and CMV-seronegative.

This chain joins TRBV11-1 and TRBJ1-6, with D possibly TRBD1 on 6 matching bases. Trimming removed 5 bases at V and 7 bases at J, with 15 bases between. CDR3 length equals 15 residues. In germline, CDR1 is SGHAT, CDR2 FQDESV (reference sequence). CDR3 coding DNA: TGTGCCAGCAGCCCGCGGACAGCGAGCAATTCACCCCTCCACTTT. Its protein is CASSPRTASNSPLHF.

Only a few counts were recorded for this clone. V is TRBV28 and J is TRBJ2-3; tentative D call: TRBD2 (5 bases). V was pared by 6 bases and J by 4 bases, with 14 bases between. CDR3 length: 14 amino acids. Germline CDR1 and CDR2: MDHEN and SYDVKM. CDR3 protein: CASRVAGASDTQYF. CDR3 DNA sequence: TGTGCCAGCAGGGTGGCGGGCGCGTCAGATACGCAGTATTTT. Full variable domain (missing parts from reference TRBV28 and TRBJ2-3): DVKVTQSSRYLVKRTGEKVFLECVQDMDHENMFWYRQDPGLGLRLIYFSYDVKMKEKGDIPEGYSVSREKKERFSLILESASTNQTSMYLCASRVAGASDTQYFGPGTRLTVL.

This clone has just a few counts. This rearrangement joins TRBV11-2 to TRBJ2-7; TRBD2 agrees at 10 bases. Trimming took 4 bases from V and 5 from J; bases not matched to a gene: 8. This CDR3 has 15 amino acids. Germline V lookup: CDR1 SGHAT, CDR2 FQNNGV. The CDR3 loop reads CASSYLSGRNHEQYF. For the CDR3, the DNA is TGTGCCAGCAGCTACCTTAGCGGGAGGAACCACGAGCAGTACTTC.

The chain recombines TRBV19 with TRBJ2-5; D unclear. The V gene's germline CDR1 is LNHDA and CDR2 SQIVND (reference sequence). This CDR3 is built from 13 residues. Trimming cost V 5 bases and J 2 bases, with 9 bases left between them. This CDR3 is CASSGTLQETQYF. CDR3 nucleotides: TGTGCCAGTAGTGGTACGCTACAAGAGACCCAGTACTTC.

The chain is built from TRBV2 and TRBJ2-3; TRBD1 matches at 8 bases. The V gene's germline CDR1 is SNHLY and CDR2 FYNNEI. CDR3 length equals 12 residues. With 8 bases clipped from V and 5 bases from J, the junction kept 3 bases outside the gene matches. CDR3 in amino acids: CASRTGGDTQYF. In DNA, the CDR3 is TGTGCCAGCCGAACAGGGGGAGATACGCAGTATTTT. Looking up the rest from reference TRBV2 and TRBJ2-3 gives the full variable domain: EPEVTQTPSHQVTQMGQEVILRCVPISNHLYFYWYRQILGQKVEFLVSFYNNEISEKSEIFDDQFSVERPDGSNFTLKIRSTKLEDSAMYFCASRTGGDTQYFGPGTRLTVL.

The rearrangement links TRBV30 to TRBJ2-7; 7 positions agree with TRBD1. CDR1 and CDR2 from the germline V gene are GTSNPN and SVGIG (reference sequence). With 4 bases clipped from V and 1 base from J, the junction kept 4 bases outside the gene matches. The CDR3 loop spans 13 amino acids. CDR3 protein: CAWTPGQSYEQYF. The CDR3 DNA reads TGTGCCTGGACACCGGGACAGTCCTACGAGCAGTACTTC. Filled out from reference TRBV30 and TRBJ2-7, the complete variable domain reads SQTIHQWPATLVQPVGSPLSLECTVEGTSNPNLYWYRQAAGRGLQLLFYSVGIGQISSEVPQNLSASRPQDRQFILSSKKLLLSDSGFYLCAWTPGQSYEQYFGPGTRLTVT.

The rearrangement joins TRBV6-1 to TRBJ2-7, with 7 positions matching TRBD1. There are 15 residues in the CDR3. Germline CDR1 MNHNS, CDR2 SASEGT. V lost 1 base, J lost 3 bases, and 6 bases stayed unmatched. The CDR3 sequence: CASSEDQAGGYEQYF. In DNA form, the CDR3 reads TGTGCCAGCAGTGAAGATCAGGCAGGGGGCTACGAGCAGTACTTC.

The chain combines TRBV13 with TRBJ1-2, with a possible D match to TRBD1 (6 bases). Trimming left V 4 bases short and J 13 bases short, with 16 bases between. Germline CDR1 reads PRHDT; CDR2 reads FYEKMQ (reference sequence). The CDR3 has 12 residues. In DNA, the CDR3 is TGTGCCAGCAGCTCAGGGGTTCGAGGTGGCACCTTC. Protein sequence: CASSSGVRGGTF.